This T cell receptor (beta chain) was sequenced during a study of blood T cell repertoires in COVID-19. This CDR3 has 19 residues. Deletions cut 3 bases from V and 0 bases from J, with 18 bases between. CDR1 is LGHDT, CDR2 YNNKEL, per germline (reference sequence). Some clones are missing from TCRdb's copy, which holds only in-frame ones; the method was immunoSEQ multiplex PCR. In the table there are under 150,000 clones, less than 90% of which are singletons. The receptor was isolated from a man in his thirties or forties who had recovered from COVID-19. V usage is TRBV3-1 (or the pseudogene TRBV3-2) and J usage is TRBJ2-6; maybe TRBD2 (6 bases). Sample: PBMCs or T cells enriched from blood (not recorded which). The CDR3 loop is CASSHRGTATFSGANVLTF. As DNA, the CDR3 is TGTGCCAGCAGCCACCGAGGGACTGCGACATTCTCTGGGGCCAACGTCCTGACTTTC.